These 12 T cell receptor beta chains share one sample of origin, sequenced in a study of CD8 T cells in Susac syndrome. After extraction with the RNeasy kit, roughly 0.45 to 1 ug of the RNA was reverse transcribed using random hexamers. TCRdb re-called the immunoSEQ multiplex PCR reads through MiXCR, storing one row per CDR3 protein. The sample has some 180,000 distinct CDR3 sequences, roughly nine tenths seen once. The sample taken for sequencing was CD4+ T cells from PBMCs. These receptors were taken from a human donor with Susac syndrome.

This chain connects TRBV12-5 to TRBJ1-1, with unresolved D. CDR3 length: 15 amino acids. V gave up 6 bases and J gave up 6 bases, with 20 bases separating them. Germline CDR1 and CDR2: LGHNT and FRNRAP. This CDR3 reads CASGTAGSRISEAFF. The CDR3 coding sequence is TGTGCTAGTGGGACTGCGGGCTCCCGGATCTCTGAAGCTTTCTTT.

The rearrangement uses TRBV27 and TRBJ2-6; no reliable D call. The V end lost 10 bases, the J end lost 0 bases, and 7 bases lay between the germline ends. CDR3 length: 13 residues. Germline CDR1 is MNHEY and CDR2 is SMNVEV (reference sequence). The CDR3: CATKSSGANVLTF. DNA for the CDR3: TGTGCCACCAAGAGCTCTGGGGCCAACGTCCTGACTTTC.

This clonotype was detected only once. V usage is TRBV5-1 and J usage is TRBJ1-1; D not certain. This CDR3 contains 13 residues. V lost 5 bases and J lost 2, with 10 bases in between. Looked up from germline, CDR1 is SGHRS and CDR2 is YFSETQ. The CDR3 DNA follows: TGCGCCAGCAGTCCTTTCCTTAACACTGAAGCTTTCTTT. This sequence encodes CASSPFLNTEAFF.

The rearrangement links TRBV27 to TRBJ2-7; D unclear. CDR3 size: 15 residues. Germline values: CDR1 MNHEY, CDR2 SMNVEV (reference sequence). Trimming cost V 3 bases and J 3 bases, with 15 bases left between them. CDR3 DNA sequence: TGTGCCAGCAGTTTCTCTGCCCGGGCCCTCTACGAGCAGTACTTC. It is translated as CASSFSARALYEQYF.

J is TRBJ2-7 and V is TRBV5-4, with 9 bases lining up with TRBD1. Germline CDR1 and CDR2: SGHNT and YYREEE (reference sequence). V shed 4 bases and J 5 bases; nucleotides not matched to a gene: 13. The CDR3 has 16 amino acids. The CDR3: CASSDIAETGGHEQYF. CDR3 nucleotide sequence: TGTGCCAGCAGCGATATTGCCGAGACAGGGGGACACGAGCAGTACTTC.

J is TRBJ2-7 and V is TRBV20-1, with a possible D match to TRBD2 (6 bases). Deletions cut 5 bases from V and 4 bases from J, with 12 bases between. There are 12 residues in the CDR3. CDR1 is DFQATT, CDR2 SNEGSKA, per germline (reference sequence). The chain's CDR3 is CSARDAGYEQYF. In DNA form, the CDR3 reads TGCAGTGCTCGTGATGCGGGATACGAGCAGTACTTC.

The chain carries TRBV3-1 and TRBJ2-1; D may be TRBD1 or TRBD2 (5 bases each). The V end was cut by 0 bases, the J end by 9 bases, with 18 bases between. The CDR3 loop spans 16 amino acids. Germline assignment: CDR1 LGHDT and CDR2 YNNKEL (reference sequence). CDR3 sequence (DNA): TGTGCCAGCAGCCAAGATTGGTCGCTACCGGGGCCTGAGCAGTTCTTC. It is translated as CASSQDWSLPGPEQFF.

This clonotype was observed once. The chain joins TRBV5-1 to TRBJ2-1, with unresolved D. The CDR3 length is 17 residues. V was pared by 0 bases and J by 7 bases, with 20 bases between. Looked up from germline, CDR1 is SGHRS and CDR2 is YFSETQ. Here the CDR3 reads CASSLGFWERGVNEQFF. The CDR3 nucleotides are TGCGCCAGCAGCTTGGGGTTTTGGGAAAGAGGAGTGAATGAGCAGTTCTTC.

The chain joins TRBV27 to TRBJ2-1; 10 bases line up with TRBD2. V gave up 5 bases and J gave up 1 base; unmatched junction bases: 2. Germline assignment: CDR1 MNHEY and CDR2 SMNVEV (reference sequence). CDR3 length: 15 amino acids. The CDR3 loop reads CASSRGLASYNEQFF. DNA of the CDR3: TGTGCCAGCAGTCGGGGACTAGCGTCCTACAATGAGCAGTTCTTC.

The genes are TRBV3-1 and TRBJ2-1; D gene ambiguous. V was clipped by 4 bases and J by 1 base, with 14 bases between them. The CDR3 is 16 residues long. Germline assignment: CDR1 LGHDT and CDR2 YNNKEL (reference sequence). CDR3 sequence (DNA): TGTGCCAGCAGCCTTGGTCAGGATATTTCCTACAATGAGCAGTTCTTC. This encodes CASSLGQDISYNEQFF.

The chain has TRBV7-2 and TRBJ2-7, with D unclear. CDR1 SGHTA and CDR2 FQGNSA come from the germline V gene. The CDR3 spans 13 residues. Deletions cut 6 bases from V and 3 bases from J, with 12 bases between. The CDR3 loop is CASSYTRYYEQYF. The DNA for the CDR3 is TGTGCCAGCAGTTATACCAGATACTACGAGCAGTACTTC.

V gene TRBV20-1 combines with J gene TRBJ1-1; D may be TRBD1 (5 bases). CDR1 DFQATT and CDR2 SNEGSKA come from the germline V gene (reference sequence). The CDR3 is 14 residues long. The V and J ends lost 3 bases and 1 base respectively, with 12 bases between them. CDR3 sequence: CSASSVRENTEAFF. The CDR3 DNA is TGCAGTGCTAGTTCGGTCAGGGAGAACACTGAAGCTTTCTTT.